This T cell receptor beta chain stems from a study of a mutant IDH1 vaccine in newly diagnosed glioma. Time point in this sample: baseline, week 1 (first vaccination visit). Noted treatment: pre-vaccination baseline after standard-of-care therapy. This CDR3 has 14 residues. The germline CDR1 and CDR2 sequences are SGHDT and YYEEEE. V was cut by 4 bases and J by 6 bases, with 13 bases left in between. Sequenced by immunoSEQ multiplex PCR; TCRdb stores in-frame clones only, minus some. The sample has 30,000 to 40,000 clones, around 90% seen once. The sequencing here drew on PBMCs, taken from a glioma patient treated with radiotherapy, temozolomide or both. The receptor's source is a man aged 18 to 29 with glioma. This chain connects TRBV5-6 to TRBJ2-2, with D possibly being TRBD1 or TRBD2 (5 bases each). CDR3 coding DNA: TGTGCCAGCAGCCTTGGGGGATCCGCCGGGGAGCTGTTTTTT. This sequence encodes CASSLGGSAGELFF.